The rows below give T cell receptor beta chains drawn from one sample of a study of T cell clones after liver transplantation. This table comes from immunoSEQ multiplex PCR, and its TCRdb copy is limited to in-frame clones, with some not included. Of about 70,000 clones detected, about 80% appear once; the ten largest clones hold approximately 0.77%. Sequencing used CD4+ T cells from blood, obtained 12 months after liver transplant. All receptors come from a human patient who received a liver transplant. Part of the T cells may come from the graft donor. Each CDR3 is given with its conserved first and last residue. The order of the fields is V gene, D gene, clone size, CDR3 length, J gene, CDR3 DNA, CDR3 protein. A D gene is named only where the DNA matches it firmly. Clone size appears in some rows only: once, few, many, or a class for an expanded clone.

v_call: TRBV19
d_call: .
clone_size: .
cdr3_length: 14
j_call: TRBJ1-1
cdr3_nt: TGTGCCAGTAGACGGAAAGATACGGGCACTGAAGCTTTCTTT
cdr3_aa: CASRRKDTGTEAFF

v_call: TRBV5-1
d_call: .
clone_size: once
cdr3_length: 15
j_call: TRBJ2-2
cdr3_nt: TGCGCCAGCAGCCGTGACGGCGCGAACACCGGGGAGCTGTTTTTT
cdr3_aa: CASSRDGANTGELFF

v_call: TRBV7-9
d_call: .
clone_size: .
cdr3_length: 10
j_call: TRBJ2-5
cdr3_nt: TGTGCCAGCAGCCAAGAGACCCAGTACTTC
cdr3_aa: CASSQETQYF

v_call: TRBV10-1
d_call: TRBD1
clone_size: .
cdr3_length: 14
j_call: TRBJ1-2
cdr3_nt: TGCGCCAGCAGCCCGGGACAGGGAACGGATGGCTACACCTTC
cdr3_aa: CASSPGQGTDGYTF

v_call: TRBV7-9
d_call: .
clone_size: .
cdr3_length: 13
j_call: TRBJ1-3
cdr3_nt: TGTGCCAGCAGCCGGGGAGATACAAACACCATATATTTT
cdr3_aa: CASSRGDTNTIYF

v_call: TRBV28
d_call: .
clone_size: .
cdr3_length: 12
j_call: TRBJ1-2
cdr3_nt: TGTGCCAGCAGTTCCTCTACCGGCCTATACACCTTC
cdr3_aa: CASSSSTGLYTF

v_call: TRBV4-1
d_call: TRBD2
clone_size: .
cdr3_length: 18
j_call: TRBJ2-5
cdr3_nt: TGCGCCAGCAGCCAAGGCCCCTCTAGCGGGAGCGGCCAAGAGACCCAGTACTTC
cdr3_aa: CASSQGPSSGSGQETQYF

v_call: TRBV6-6
d_call: .
clone_size: .
cdr3_length: 16
j_call: TRBJ1-4
cdr3_nt: TGTGCCAGCACAAAAGGCCGCACTAATCCTAATGAAAAACTGTTTTTT
cdr3_aa: CASTKGRTNPNEKLFF

v_call: TRBV5-6
d_call: TRBD1
clone_size: .
cdr3_length: 17
j_call: TRBJ2-3
cdr3_nt: TGTGCCAGCAGCCAACCATGGGTAGCAGGGGGTGCAGATACGCAGTATTTT
cdr3_aa: CASSQPWVAGGADTQYF

v_call: TRBV5-1
d_call: .
clone_size: .
cdr3_length: 14
j_call: TRBJ2-7
cdr3_nt: TGCGCCAGCAGCCCGCAGTATTTGGGCGGCGAGCAGTACTTC
cdr3_aa: CASSPQYLGGEQYF

v_call: TRBV7-2
d_call: .
clone_size: .
cdr3_length: 12
j_call: TRBJ2-2
cdr3_nt: TGTGCCAGCAGCTTAGGACCGGGGGAGCTGTTTTTT
cdr3_aa: CASSLGPGELFF

v_call: TRBV18
d_call: .
clone_size: .
cdr3_length: 15
j_call: TRBJ2-5
cdr3_nt: TGTGCCAGCTCACCCCTCCTGGCAGGCCAAGAGACCCAGTACTTC
cdr3_aa: CASSPLLAGQETQYF

v_call: TRBV11-2
d_call: .
clone_size: few
cdr3_length: 15
j_call: TRBJ2-3
cdr3_nt: TGTGCCAGCAGCTCCTTTGGGGATCCCGCAGATACGCAGTATTTT
cdr3_aa: CASSSFGDPADTQYF

v_call: TRBV6-1
d_call: .
clone_size: few
cdr3_length: 14
j_call: TRBJ2-2
cdr3_nt: TGTGCCAGCAGTAGAGATAGCGTTTCCGGGGAGCTGTTTTTT
cdr3_aa: CASSRDSVSGELFF

v_call: TRBV27
d_call: .
clone_size: .
cdr3_length: 13
j_call: TRBJ1-2
cdr3_nt: TGTGCCAGCAGTTTATCCCGGGACTATGGCTACACCTTC
cdr3_aa: CASSLSRDYGYTF

v_call: TRBV2
d_call: .
clone_size: .
cdr3_length: 13
j_call: TRBJ1-1
cdr3_nt: TGTGCCAGCACCCAACAGCCGAACACTGAAGCTTTCTTT
cdr3_aa: CASTQQPNTEAFF